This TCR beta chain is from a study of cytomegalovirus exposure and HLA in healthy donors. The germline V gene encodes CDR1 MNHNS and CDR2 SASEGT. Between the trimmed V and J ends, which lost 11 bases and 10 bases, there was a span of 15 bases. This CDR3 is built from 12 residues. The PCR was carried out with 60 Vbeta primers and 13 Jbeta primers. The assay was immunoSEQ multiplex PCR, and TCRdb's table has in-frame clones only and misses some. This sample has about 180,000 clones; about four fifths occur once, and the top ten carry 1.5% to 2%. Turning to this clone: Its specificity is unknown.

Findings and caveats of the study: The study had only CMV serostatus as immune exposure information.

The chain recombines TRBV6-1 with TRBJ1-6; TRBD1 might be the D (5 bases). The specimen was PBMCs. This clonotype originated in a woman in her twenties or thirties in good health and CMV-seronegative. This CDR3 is CAGAKGDSPLHF. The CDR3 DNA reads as TGTGCCGGGGCCAAGGGTGACTCACCCCTCCACTTT.